This TCR beta chain came from a study of cytotoxic CD8 clonotypes in ibrutinib-treated CLL. About the research overall: Response samples came after a median 12 months of treatment, range 6 to 36. Study outcomes and limitations: While tracking circulating CD8+ T-cell counts, baseline clonality exceeded that of age-matched healthy donors.

Extraction of 1.5 to 2.5 micrograms of genomic DNA from cryopreserved PBMCs supplied material for TCR beta libraries. The CDR3 length is 15 residues. The germline CDR1 and CDR2 sequences are SGHTA and FQGNSA. V was clipped by 1 base and J by 8 bases; unmatched bases: 7. Using immunoSEQ multiplex PCR, the repertoire was profiled, and TCRdb retains in-frame clones only, with some absent. The sample holds approximately 53,000 clones, roughly 80% seen once. Concerning this clone itself: The target antigen is unknown.

The chain uses TRBV7-2 and TRBJ1-4; TRBD1 agrees at 7 bases. The sequenced sample was PBMCs, obtained after 24 months of ibrutinib treatment. The receptor was derived from a human donor with chronic lymphocytic leukemia. The CDR3 loop reads CASSLGDRDEEKLFF. The CDR3 bases are TGTGCCAGCAGCTTAGGTGACAGGGATGAGGAAAAACTGTTTTTT.